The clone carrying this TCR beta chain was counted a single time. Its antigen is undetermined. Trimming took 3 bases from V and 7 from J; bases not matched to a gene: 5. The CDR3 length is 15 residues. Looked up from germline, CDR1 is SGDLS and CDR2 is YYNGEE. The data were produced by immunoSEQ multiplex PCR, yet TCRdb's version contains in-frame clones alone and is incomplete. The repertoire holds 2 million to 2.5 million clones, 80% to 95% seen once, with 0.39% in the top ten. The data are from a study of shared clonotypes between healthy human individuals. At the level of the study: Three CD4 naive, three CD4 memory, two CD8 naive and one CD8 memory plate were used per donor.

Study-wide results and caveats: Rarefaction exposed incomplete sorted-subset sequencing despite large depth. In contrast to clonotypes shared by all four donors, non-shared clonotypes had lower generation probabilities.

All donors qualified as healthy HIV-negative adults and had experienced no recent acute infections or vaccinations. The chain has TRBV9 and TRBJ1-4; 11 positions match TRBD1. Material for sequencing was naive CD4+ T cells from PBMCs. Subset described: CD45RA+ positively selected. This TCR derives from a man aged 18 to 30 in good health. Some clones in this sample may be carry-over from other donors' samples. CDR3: CASSAAGTGGEKLFF. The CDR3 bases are TGTGCCAGCAGCGCTGCCGGGACAGGGGGTGAAAAACTGTTTTTT.